The sequence of this TCR beta chain was determined in a study of chemoradiotherapy in HPV16-positive cancers. Study observations and caveats: Candidate HPV-specific clones and E7-related TCR motifs grew in tumor during treatment. Functional assays defining HPV-specific T cells used only a couple of HPV16-positive patients.

Germline CDR1 is MGHRA and CDR2 is YSYEKL. CDR3 size: 13 residues. Trimming removed 2 bases at V and 8 bases at J, with 12 bases between. In its sample, this clone was seen once. Antigen unknown. Some clones are missing from TCRdb's copy, which holds only in-frame ones; the method was immunoSEQ multiplex PCR. The sample data list 60 to 90 clones. This receptor was identified in a human donor with HPV-associated anogenital cancer. The rearrangement joins TRBV4-1 to TRBJ1-2, with D perhaps matching TRBD1 (5 bases). This specimen consisted of tumor tissue, obtained from a patient who underwent chemoradiotherapy. The CDR3 nucleotides read TGCGCCAGCAGCCAACAGGGAAGAGGCGGCTACACCTTC. Its protein is CASSQQGRGGYTF.